A selection of T cell receptor beta chains follows, all from one sample in a study of neurological immune-mediated disorders. TCRdb redid the calling of the 5' RACE reads with MiXCR, one entry per CDR3 protein. This table holds more than 13,000 distinct CDR3 sequences, less than 7.5% found once. The sample was CD8+ T cells from blood. Source of these receptors: a woman between 35 and 50 years old in good health. Each CDR3 is given with its conserved first and last residue. Each record gives: CDR3 length, V gene, D gene, clone size, J gene, CDR3 protein, CDR3 DNA. D genes are given only for firm matches. Clone size is given for some rows only: seen once, a few or many times, or a class if the clone is expanded.

16	TRBV28	TRBD1	many	TRBJ2-5	CASSGYRTGDQETQYF	TGTGCCAGCAGTGGCTACCGGACAGGCGACCAAGAGACCCAGTACTTC
16	TRBV4-1	TRBD2	many	TRBJ2-2	CASSQRLAGDTGELFF	TGCGCCAGCAGCCAAAGACTAGCGGGAGACACCGGGGAGCTGTTTTTT
15	TRBV9	-	many	TRBJ2-1	CASSGGGATYNEQFF	TGTGCCAGCAGCGGGGGGGGCGCTACGTACAATGAGCAGTTCTTC
13	TRBV2	-	many	TRBJ1-6	CASSEARNSPLHF	TGTGCCAGCAGTGAAGCGCGAAATTCACCCCTCCACTTT
13	TRBV29-1	-	many	TRBJ2-7	CSVVLPGSYEQYF	TGCAGCGTTGTCCTCCCGGGTTCCTACGAGCAGTACTTC
16	TRBV6-6	TRBD2	once	TRBJ2-3	CASSPGLAGGTDTQYF	TGTGCCAGCAGCCCGGGACTAGCGGGAGGAACAGATACGCAGTATTTT
14	TRBV7-3	-	many	TRBJ2-2	CASSSGSNTGELFF	TGTGCCAGCAGCTCCGGATCGAACACCGGGGAGCTGTTTTTT
12	TRBV5-1	-	many	TRBJ1-2	CASSLPGRGYTF	TGCGCCAGCAGCTTGCCCGGGCGTGGCTACACCTTC
12	TRBV30	-	many	TRBJ1-1	CAWSTVITEAFF	TGTGCCTGGAGTACGGTTATCACTGAAGCTTTCTTT
15	TRBV30	-	many	TRBJ2-2	CAWSAPPRGTGELFF	TGTGCCTGGAGTGCCCCCCCCAGGGGAACCGGGGAGCTGTTTTTT
10	TRBV2	-	many	TRBJ2-3	CASNDKKQYF	TGTGCCAGCAACGACAAAAAGCAGTATTTT
16	TRBV4-1	-	many	TRBJ2-7	CASSQDTGQGAPEQYF	TGCGCCAGCAGCCAAGATACAGGGCAGGGCGCGCCCGAGCAGTACTTC
15	TRBV5-1	TRBD1	many	TRBJ1-5	CASSPQGGPGQPQHF	TGCGCCAGCAGCCCACAGGGGGGCCCCGGTCAGCCCCAGCATTTT
13	TRBV27	TRBD1	many	TRBJ1-4	CASTGTGGEKLFF	TGTGCCAGCACGGGGACAGGGGGCGAAAAACTGTTTTTT
14	TRBV5-1	TRBD1	many	TRBJ2-7	CASSLNDRVYEQYF	TGCGCCAGCAGCTTGAACGACAGGGTCTACGAGCAGTACTTC
11	TRBV25-1	-	-	TRBJ2-1	CASSEPYEQFF	TGTGCCAGCAGTGAGCCCTATGAGCAGTTCTTC
14	TRBV2	TRBD1	many	TRBJ2-7	CASSVGGQGYEQYF	TGTGCCAGCAGTGTCGGGGGACAGGGTTACGAGCAGTACTTC
16	TRBV14	TRBD1	medium-sized	TRBJ2-1	CASSQRRTGPYNEQFF	TGTGCCAGCAGCCAACGCAGGACAGGGCCCTACAATGAGCAGTTCTTC
14	TRBV18	-	many	TRBJ2-7	CASSPGRLSYEQYF	TGTGCCAGCTCACCAGGACGCCTCTCCTACGAGCAGTACTTC
12	TRBV5-5	-	many	TRBJ2-7	CASSLGGLEQYF	TGTGCCAGCAGCTTGGGGGGCCTCGAGCAGTACTTC
15	TRBV6-1	TRBD2	many	TRBJ2-7	CASRAPGLADHEQYF	TGTGCCAGCAGGGCGCCGGGACTAGCGGACCACGAGCAGTACTTC
14	TRBV27	-	-	TRBJ2-7	CASRIRQTSYEQCF	TGTGCCAGCAGGATAAGACAGACCAGCTACGAGCAGTGCTTC
19	TRBV20-1	TRBD2	many	TRBJ2-1	CSARVHAGTSGQSYNEQFF	TGCAGTGCTAGAGTCCACGCGGGGACTAGCGGGCAGTCCTACAATGAGCAGTTCTTC
22	TRBV7-2	-	many	TRBJ2-2	CASSSRPRKISGLFLNTGELFF	TGTGCCAGCAGCTCCCGACCCCGGAAGATCTCGGGACTCTTCCTGAACACCGGGGAGCTGTTTTTT
14	TRBV28	-	many	TRBJ2-3	CASSASTSTDTQYF	TGTGCCAGCTCGGCAAGCACTAGCACAGATACGCAGTATTTT
15	TRBV5-1	TRBD1	many	TRBJ2-1	CASSFRTGGINEQFF	TGCGCCAGCAGCTTTCGGACAGGGGGGATAAATGAGCAGTTCTTC
14	TRBV12-5	TRBD1	many	TRBJ1-4	CASGHDRVYEKLFF	TGTGCTAGTGGTCACGACAGGGTGTATGAAAAACTGTTTTTT
18	TRBV2	-	-	TRBJ2-2	CASSEEAPWDPNTGELFF	TGTGCCAGCAGTGAAGAAGCCCCATGGGACCCGAACACCGGGGAGCTGTTTTTT
13	TRBV15	TRBD1	many	TRBJ2-7	CASGTANGYEQYF	TGTGCCTCCGGGACAGCGAATGGTTACGAGCAGTACTTC
13	TRBV5-1	-	many	TRBJ2-2	CASQELNTGELFF	TGCGCCAGCCAAGAGTTGAACACCGGGGAGCTGTTTTTT
12	TRBV9	-	many	TRBJ1-1	CASSGDSNEAFF	TGTGCCAGCAGCGGCGACAGTAATGAAGCTTTCTTT
12	TRBV13	-	many	TRBJ2-7	CASSSWGYEQYF	TGTGCCAGCAGCTCGTGGGGCTACGAGCAGTACTTC
14	TRBV6-2/TRBV6-3	TRBD2	many	TRBJ2-7	CASTRLAGKYEQYF	TGTGCCAGCACCCGACTAGCGGGGAAATACGAGCAGTACTTC
15	TRBV19	TRBD1	many	TRBJ2-7	CASSPGQGRSYEQYF	TGTGCCAGTAGTCCTGGACAGGGGCGCTCCTACGAGCAGTACTTC
14	TRBV7-8	TRBD2	many	TRBJ2-3	CASQRESSTDTQYF	TGTGCCAGCCAGCGGGAGTCAAGCACAGATACGCAGTATTTT
12	TRBV12-3/TRBV12-4	TRBD2	many	TRBJ2-1	CVSGGGYNEQFF	TGTGTCAGCGGGGGGGGCTACAATGAGCAGTTCTTC
13	TRBV11-3	-	many	TRBJ2-2	CASSLGTAGELFF	TGTGCCAGCAGCTTAGGGACAGCCGGGGAGCTGTTTTTT
17	TRBV10-3	-	many	TRBJ1-5	CAISESKKGPSGQPQHF	TGTGCCATCAGTGAGTCGAAAAAAGGCCCGTCGGGTCAGCCCCAGCATTTT
17	TRBV20-1	TRBD1	many	TRBJ1-2	CSARALQGGLGNYGYTF	TGCAGTGCCCGAGCCCTTCAGGGGGGACTGGGTAACTATGGCTACACCTTC
19	TRBV4-2	-	many	TRBJ2-2	CASSQFTSAGTLNTGELFF	TGTGCCAGCAGCCAATTTACATCCGCCGGGACACTGAACACCGGGGAGCTGTTTTTT
11	TRBV19	-	many	TRBJ1-1	CASQYNTEAFF	TGTGCCAGCCAATACAACACTGAAGCTTTCTTT
15	TRBV20-1	-	many	TRBJ2-7	CSARGLQGTAYEQYF	TGCAGTGCTAGAGGGTTGCAGGGGACCGCCTACGAGCAGTACTTC
16	TRBV12-3/TRBV12-4	-	many	TRBJ2-2	CASSRTWDTNTGELFF	TGTGCCAGCAGTCGCACGTGGGACACAAACACCGGGGAGCTGTTTTTT
13	TRBV4-2	-	-	TRBJ1-4	CASSQDNPAKLFF	TGTGCCAGCAGCCAAGATAACCCGGCTAAACTGTTTTTT
16	TRBV20-1	TRBD1	-	TRBJ2-3	CSATRTGGLGTDTQYF	TGCAGTGCTACTCGGACAGGGGGATTGGGCACAGATACGCAGTATTTT
15	TRBV20-1	TRBD1	many	TRBJ2-1	CSAHSGTASYNEQFF	TGCAGTGCTCATTCCGGGACAGCGTCCTACAATGAGCAGTTCTTC
11	TRBV28	-	many	TRBJ2-1	CASSVDNEQFF	TGTGCCAGCAGTGTCGACAATGAGCAGTTCTTC
14	TRBV10-2	-	many	TRBJ2-6	CASSGSRGANVLTF	TGCGCCAGCAGCGGGTCCCGTGGGGCCAACGTCCTGACTTTC
14	TRBV11-2	-	many	TRBJ2-1	CASTLPGPFNEQFF	TGTGCCAGCACCTTACCGGGACCTTTTAATGAGCAGTTCTTC